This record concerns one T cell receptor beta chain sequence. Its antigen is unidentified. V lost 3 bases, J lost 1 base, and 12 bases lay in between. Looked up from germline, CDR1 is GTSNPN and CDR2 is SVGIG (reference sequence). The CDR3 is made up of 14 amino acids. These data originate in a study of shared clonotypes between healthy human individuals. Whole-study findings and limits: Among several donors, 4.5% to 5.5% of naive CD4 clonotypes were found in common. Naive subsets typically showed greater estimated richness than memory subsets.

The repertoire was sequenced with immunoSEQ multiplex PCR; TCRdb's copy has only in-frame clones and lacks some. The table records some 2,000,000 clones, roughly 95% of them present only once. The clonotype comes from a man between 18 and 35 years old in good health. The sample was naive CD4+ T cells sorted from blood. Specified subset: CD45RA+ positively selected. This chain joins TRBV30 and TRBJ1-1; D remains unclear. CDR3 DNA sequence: TGTGCCTGGAGCCCGGACGTACGGAACACTGAAGCTTTCTTT. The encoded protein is CAWSPDVRNTEAFF.